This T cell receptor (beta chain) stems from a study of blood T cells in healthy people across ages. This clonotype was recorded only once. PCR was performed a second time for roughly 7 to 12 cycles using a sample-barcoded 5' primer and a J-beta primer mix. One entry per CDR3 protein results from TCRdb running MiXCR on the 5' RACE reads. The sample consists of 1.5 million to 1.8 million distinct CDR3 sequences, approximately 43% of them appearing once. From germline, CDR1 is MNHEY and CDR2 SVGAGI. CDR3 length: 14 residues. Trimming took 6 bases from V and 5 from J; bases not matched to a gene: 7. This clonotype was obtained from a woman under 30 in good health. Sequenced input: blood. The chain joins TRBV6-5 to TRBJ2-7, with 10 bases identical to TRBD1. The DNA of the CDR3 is TGTGCCAGCAGAACTGACAGGGGGCTGGACGAGCAGTACTTC. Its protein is CASRTDRGLDEQYF.